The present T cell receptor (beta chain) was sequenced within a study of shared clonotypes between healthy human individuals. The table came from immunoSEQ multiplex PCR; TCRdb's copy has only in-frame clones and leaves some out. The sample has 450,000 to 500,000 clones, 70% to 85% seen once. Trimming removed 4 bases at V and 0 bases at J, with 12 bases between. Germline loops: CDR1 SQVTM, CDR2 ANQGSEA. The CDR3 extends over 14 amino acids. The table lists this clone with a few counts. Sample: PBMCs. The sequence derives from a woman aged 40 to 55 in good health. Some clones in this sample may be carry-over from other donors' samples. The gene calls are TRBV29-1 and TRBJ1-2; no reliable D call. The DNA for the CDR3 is TGCAGCGTTGGGTCCAGGACCTCTAACTATGGCTACACCTTC. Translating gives CSVGSRTSNYGYTF.